The rows below give T cell receptor beta chains drawn from one sample of a study of Ad26.COV2.S vaccination and SARS-CoV-2 variants. The repertoire was sequenced with immunoSEQ multiplex PCR; TCRdb's copy has only in-frame clones and lacks some. The sample has around 450,000 clones; about nine tenths are singletons. Sequences were derived from peripheral blood, sampled in a trial of Ad26.COV2.S vaccine versus placebo. These receptors originate from a person between 18 and 59 years old who received the Ad26.COV2.S COVID-19 vaccine or a placebo. Each CDR3 is given with its conserved first and last residue. The order of the fields is CDR3 protein, CDR3 DNA, D gene, J gene, CDR3 length, V gene, clone size. A D gene is named only where the DNA matches it firmly. Not every row has a clone size; where given, it reads once, few, many or a size class.

CDR3: CASSLGLAGAGDTQYF
DNA: TGTGCCAGCAGCTTAGGGCTAGCGGGGGCGGGGGATACGCAGTATTTT
D: TRBD2
J: TRBJ2-3
length: 16
V: TRBV7-9
size: .

CDR3: CASSLGTGRRNIQYF
DNA: TGTGCCAGCAGCCTAGGGACAGGGAGGAGAAACATTCAGTACTTC
D: TRBD1
J: TRBJ2-4
length: 15
V: TRBV7-3
size: once

CDR3: CASSGGGSNQPQHF
DNA: TGTGCCAGCAGTGGAGGGGGGAGCAATCAGCCCCAGCATTTT
D: .
J: TRBJ1-5
length: 14
V: TRBV7-2
size: once

CDR3: CASSLLNTEAFF
DNA: TGTGCCAGCAGCTTATTGAACACTGAAGCTTTCTTT
D: .
J: TRBJ1-1
length: 12
V: TRBV11-2
size: .

CDR3: CASSQEYGPQTSFF
DNA: TGCGCCAGCAGCCAAGAGTATGGGCCGCAAACCTCGTTCTTC
D: .
J: TRBJ2-1
length: 14
V: TRBV4-3
size: .

CDR3: CASSVGPPGGSTGANVLTF
DNA: TGTGCCAGCAGCGTGGGCCCGCCGGGGGGAAGCACTGGGGCCAACGTCCTGACTTTC
D: TRBD2
J: TRBJ2-6
length: 19
V: TRBV9
size: .

CDR3: CASSETRTASGNTIYF
DNA: TGTGCCAGCAGTGAGACCCGGACAGCCTCGGGAAACACCATATATTTT
D: .
J: TRBJ1-3
length: 16
V: TRBV2
size: .

CDR3: CASSRGLGNEQFF
DNA: TGTGCCAGCAGCCGAGGACTAGGAAATGAGCAGTTCTTC
D: TRBD2
J: TRBJ2-1
length: 13
V: TRBV6-5
size: .

CDR3: CASSQQDYEQYF
DNA: TGTGCCAGCAGCCAACAGGACTACGAGCAGTACTTC
D: .
J: TRBJ2-7
length: 12
V: TRBV6-5
size: once

CDR3: CASSLPLSTQFF
DNA: TGTGCCAGCAGTTTACCATTGAGTACTCAGTTCTTC
D: .
J: TRBJ2-1
length: 12
V: TRBV28
size: .

CDR3: CASSFQAGYPGELFF
DNA: TGCGCCAGCAGCTTTCAGGCAGGGTATCCCGGGGAGCTGTTTTTT
D: .
J: TRBJ2-2
length: 15
V: TRBV5-1
size: .

CDR3: CASRGGSSYNSPLHF
DNA: TGTGCCAGCAGGGGCGGGAGCTCCTATAATTCACCCCTCCACTTT
D: .
J: TRBJ1-6
length: 15
V: TRBV5-6
size: .

CDR3: CASSLGFLGNTIYF
DNA: TGTGCCAGCAGCCTGGGGTTCTTAGGAAACACCATATATTTT
D: .
J: TRBJ1-3
length: 14
V: TRBV14
size: .

CDR3: CASSQAAASGINEQFF
DNA: TGCGCCAGCAGCCAAGCGGCTGCTAGCGGGATCAATGAGCAGTTCTTC
D: TRBD2
J: TRBJ2-1
length: 16
V: TRBV4-3
size: .

CDR3: CASSQSYKQFF
DNA: TGTGCCAGCAGCCAGTCGTATAAGCAGTTCTTC
D: .
J: TRBJ2-1
length: 11
V: TRBV3-1/TRBV3-2
size: .

CDR3: CASSFAGDNSPLHF
DNA: TGTGCCAGCAGCTTCGCAGGGGACAATTCACCCCTCCACTTT
D: .
J: TRBJ1-6
length: 14
V: TRBV7-2
size: .

CDR3: CSASRTGDEQYF
DNA: TGCAGTGCTAGTCGGACAGGGGACGAGCAGTACTTC
D: TRBD1
J: TRBJ2-7
length: 12
V: TRBV20-1
size: .

CDR3: CASSYISNTEAFF
DNA: TGTGCCAGCAGTTATATCTCGAACACTGAAGCTTTCTTT
D: .
J: TRBJ1-1
length: 13
V: TRBV6-5
size: once

CDR3: CASSEGVAPVGETQYF
DNA: TGTGCCAGCAGTGAAGGGGTAGCCCCGGTCGGGGAGACCCAGTACTTC
D: .
J: TRBJ2-5
length: 16
V: TRBV25-1
size: .

CDR3: CASSFSESYEQYF
DNA: TGTGCCAGCAGCTTTTCAGAGTCCTACGAGCAGTACTTC
D: .
J: TRBJ2-7
length: 13
V: TRBV7-2
size: .

CDR3: CASSTLGSTDTQYF
DNA: TGTGCCAGCAGCACCCTAGGTAGCACAGATACGCAGTATTTT
D: .
J: TRBJ2-3
length: 14
V: TRBV7-6
size: once

CDR3: CASSRGTGAQGEKLFF
DNA: TGTGCCAGCTCACGCGGGACAGGGGCCCAAGGAGAAAAACTGTTTTTT
D: TRBD1
J: TRBJ1-4
length: 16
V: TRBV18
size: .

CDR3: CASSLASQSNYGYTF
DNA: TGTGCCAGCAGCTTAGCGTCCCAGTCTAACTATGGCTACACCTTC
D: .
J: TRBJ1-2
length: 15
V: TRBV7-8
size: .

CDR3: CASRQDQRYNEQFF
DNA: TGTGCCAGCAGACAGGATCAAAGATACAATGAGCAGTTCTTC
D: .
J: TRBJ2-1
length: 14
V: TRBV5-4
size: .

CDR3: CASSSRQGPHEQYF
DNA: TGTGCCAGCAGTTCCAGACAGGGGCCGCACGAGCAGTACTTC
D: TRBD1
J: TRBJ2-7
length: 14
V: TRBV6-5
size: .

CDR3: CASSQEPSPGAFF
DNA: TGTGCCAGCAGCCAAGAACCCTCCCCGGGGGCTTTCTTT
D: .
J: TRBJ1-1
length: 13
V: TRBV4-2
size: .

CDR3: CASSYLGLTQETQYF
DNA: TGTGCCAGCAGCTATCTCGGACTAACCCAAGAGACCCAGTACTTC
D: .
J: TRBJ2-5
length: 15
V: TRBV7-2
size: .

CDR3: CASSESSRDGYTF
DNA: TGCGCCAGCAGTGAGTCGTCCAGGGATGGCTACACCTTC
D: .
J: TRBJ1-2
length: 13
V: TRBV10-1
size: few

CDR3: CASSLVASGAPEQYF
DNA: TGCGCCAGCAGCTTGGTCGCTAGCGGGGCCCCCGAGCAGTACTTC
D: TRBD2
J: TRBJ2-7
length: 15
V: TRBV5-1
size: .

CDR3: CASSLAGTSYNEQFF
DNA: TGTGCCAGCAGCCTTGCCGGGACTAGCTACAATGAGCAGTTCTTC
D: TRBD2
J: TRBJ2-1
length: 15
V: TRBV11-3
size: few

CDR3: CATSEGAAGSLYEQFF
DNA: TGTGCCACCAGCGAGGGGGCAGCGGGATCTTTGTATGAGCAGTTCTTC
D: .
J: TRBJ2-1
length: 16
V: TRBV15
size: .

CDR3: CASSISGGEQFF
DNA: TGTGCCAGTAGTATCAGCGGGGGTGAGCAGTTCTTC
D: TRBD2
J: TRBJ2-1
length: 12
V: TRBV19
size: once

CDR3: CASTLRGRASNTGELFF
DNA: TGTGCCAGCACCCTTAGAGGCAGGGCCTCGAACACCGGGGAGCTGTTTTTT
D: .
J: TRBJ2-2
length: 17
V: TRBV11-2
size: .

CDR3: CASSYQREEQFF
DNA: TGTGCCAGCAGTTACCAGCGGGAGGAGCAGTTCTTC
D: TRBD2
J: TRBJ2-1
length: 12
V: TRBV6-2/TRBV6-3
size: .

CDR3: CASSEGTGNEKLFF
DNA: TGCGCCAGCAGCGAAGGGACAGGGAATGAAAAACTGTTTTTT
D: TRBD1
J: TRBJ1-4
length: 14
V: TRBV4-3
size: .

CDR3: CASSALLNNEQFF
DNA: TGTGCCAGCAGTGCCCTCTTAAACAATGAGCAGTTCTTC
D: .
J: TRBJ2-1
length: 13
V: TRBV2
size: .

CDR3: CASSPRDRAYGYTF
DNA: TGTGCCAGTAGTCCCAGGGACAGGGCCTATGGCTACACCTTC
D: TRBD1
J: TRBJ1-2
length: 14
V: TRBV19
size: .

CDR3: CASTVFPFTIYF
DNA: TGTGCCAGCACGGTTTTCCCTTTTACCATATATTTT
D: .
J: TRBJ1-3
length: 12
V: TRBV27
size: few

CDR3: CSAIQDYEQYF
DNA: TGCAGCGCCATTCAGGATTACGAGCAGTACTTC
D: .
J: TRBJ2-7
length: 11
V: TRBV29-1
size: .

CDR3: CASNGRTEAFF
DNA: TGTGCCAGCAACGGGCGGACTGAAGCTTTCTTT
D: .
J: TRBJ1-1
length: 11
V: TRBV6-5
size: .

CDR3: CASSSGVGFAGYTF
DNA: TGTGCCAGCAGCTCAGGGGTAGGGTTTGCGGGCTACACCTTC
D: .
J: TRBJ1-2
length: 14
V: TRBV7-9
size: few

CDR3: CASSYHATGSNQPQHF
DNA: TGTGCCAGCAGCTACCACGCAACAGGTAGCAATCAGCCCCAGCATTTT
D: .
J: TRBJ1-5
length: 16
V: TRBV13
size: .

CDR3: CASSLQRGNEKLFF
DNA: TGCGCCAGCAGCCTCCAAAGGGGTAATGAAAAACTGTTTTTT
D: .
J: TRBJ1-4
length: 14
V: TRBV4-1
size: .

CDR3: CASSRGQVSNQPQHF
DNA: TGTGCCAGCAGCCGAGGACAGGTTAGCAATCAGCCCCAGCATTTT
D: TRBD1
J: TRBJ1-5
length: 15
V: TRBV6-2/TRBV6-3
size: .

CDR3: CASSVGGTYGYTF
DNA: TGTGCCAGCAGCGTAGGCGGCACCTATGGCTACACCTTC
D: .
J: TRBJ1-2
length: 13
V: TRBV9
size: .

CDR3: CASKVDRVGSNTGELFF
DNA: TGTGCCAGCAAGGTGGACAGGGTAGGATCAAACACCGGGGAGCTGTTTTTT
D: TRBD1
J: TRBJ2-2
length: 17
V: TRBV28
size: .

CDR3: CASSINTNTEAFF
DNA: TGTGCCAGTAGTATCAACACGAACACTGAAGCTTTCTTT
D: .
J: TRBJ1-1
length: 13
V: TRBV19
size: .

CDR3: CASSQGLAGGTQYF
DNA: TGTGCCAGCAGTCAAGGACTAGCGGGTGGGACCCAGTACTTC
D: TRBD2
J: TRBJ2-5
length: 14
V: TRBV2
size: .

CDR3: CASSLVVVRLMDETQYF
DNA: TGTGCCAGCAGCTTAGTCGTGGTGAGGCTAATGGACGAGACCCAGTACTTC
D: .
J: TRBJ2-5
length: 17
V: TRBV7-8
size: .

CDR3: CASSEYEQSGQPQHF
DNA: TGTGCCAGCAGTGAATACGAACAGAGTGGTCAGCCCCAGCATTTT
D: .
J: TRBJ1-5
length: 15
V: TRBV6-1
size: few

CDR3: CASSFLRDRNSPLHF
DNA: TGTGCCAGCAGTTTTCTTAGGGATCGGAATTCACCCCTCCACTTT
D: .
J: TRBJ1-6
length: 15
V: TRBV28
size: .